Listed here are 9 T cell receptor delta chains from one sample, sequenced in a study of gamma-delta chains in newborns, infants, children. TCRdb ran CATT on the reads. The sample lists over 1,500 delta-chain clones, about 2.9% occurring once. The sample comprised blood. The source of these receptors is a child in good health.

This clone occurred a few times. A much larger clone sits a single nucleotide away, making a read error possible. The V gene is TRDV2, the J gene TRDJ1; TRDD3 matches 12 bases. The CDR3 is 22 amino acids. Trimming cost V 3 bases and J 2 bases; bases outside gene matches: 24. CDR1 GEAIGNYY and CDR2 EKD come from the germline V gene. CDR3 region: CACDAVPNDWGIQGGSTDKLIF. The DNA for the CDR3 is TGTGCCTGTGACGCGGTTCCCAACGACTGGGGGATACAAGGAGGGAGTACCGATAAACTCATCTTT.

This clone was counted a few times. This sequence may be a read error, since a much larger clone differs from it by one base. The sample holds other DNA sequences that translate to the same CDR3. The gene calls are TRDV2 and TRDJ1; 10 bases fit TRDD3. Trimming at V came to 7 bases and at J to 0 bases, leaving 16 bases not matched to a gene. Germline V gene lookup returns CDR1 GEAIGNYY and CDR2 EKD. This CDR3 has 18 residues. The CDR3 DNA sequence: TGTGCCTGCGACCCAGTACTGGGGGATCCGGGGTACACCGATAAACTCATCTTT. Its translation: CACDPVLGDPGYTDKLIF.

Concerning this clone itself: This may be a read error, as it is one base from a much larger clone. CDR3 coding DNA: TGTGCCCCCACGAATTCCCGAACTAAAGTACTGGGGGATACGCCCGATAAACCCATCTTT. The encoded protein is CAPTNSRTKVLGDTPDKPIF. The V call is TRDV3, the J call TRDJ1, with 13 bases lining up with TRDD3. There are 20 residues in the CDR3. The V gene's germline CDR1 is TVYSNPD and CDR2 GDNSRS (reference sequence).

In the case of this clone: One base away lies a much larger clone, so this may be a sequencing read error. V and J are TRDV2 and TRDJ1, with a possible D match to TRDD3 (6 bases). V lost 1 base and J 0 bases, leaving 20 bases between the germline ends. This CDR3 has 18 residues. Germline CDR1 GEAIGNYY, CDR2 EKD. This chain's CDR3 is CACDTVTGDPAYTDKLIF. DNA of the CDR3: TGTGCCTGTGACACAGTCACGGGGGACCCCGCGTACACCGATAAACTCATCTTT.

This clone was found a few times. This clone may be a read error of a much larger clone one base away. This rearrangement joins TRDV2 to TRDJ3; D not resolved. Trimming removed 0 bases from V and 1 base from J, with 15 bases in between. The CDR3 is made up of 19 amino acids. Germline CDR1 and CDR2: GEAIGNYY and EKD. CDR3 residues: CACDTPATEGSWDTRQMFF. DNA of the CDR3: TGTGCCTGTGACACCCCAGCCACTGAGGGATCCTGGGACACCCGACAGATGTTTTTC.

This clone was seen a handful of times. The mismatch at residue 3 between this DNA's translation and the TCRdb protein of a much larger clone likely reflects a read error; the protein shown is translated from the DNA. The CDR3 DNA reads TGTGCCTATGACACCATCGGGATACGGACAGCACAACTCTTCTTT. Its translation: CAYDTIGIRTAQLFF. This rearrangement joins TRDV2 to TRDJ2; 8 nucleotides agree with TRDD3. CDR3 length equals 15 residues. CDR1 and CDR2 from the germline V gene are GEAIGNYY and EKD.

With regard to this clone: Sequence at one end of the junction differs from germline and may be a read error. Other DNA variants within this sample encode the same CDR3. The J gene is TRDJ1, the V gene TRDV2; D may be TRDD3 (5 bases). The V gene's germline CDR1 is GEAIGNYY and CDR2 EKD. This CDR3 has 18 amino acids. The CDR3 sequence: CACDILKGKGEPSDKLIF. CDR3 nucleotide sequence: TGTGCCTGCGACATTCTTAAGGGGAAGGGCGAACCGTCCGATAAACTTATCTTT.

Comment on this clone: A read error may explain this, as a much larger clone is one base away. The identical CDR3 is also encoded by other nucleotide sequences in the sample. The chain recombines TRDV1 with TRDJ1; 13 nucleotides match TRDD3. The germline V gene has CDR1 TSWWSYY and CDR2 QGS. The CDR3 length is 24 residues. The CDR3 coding sequence is TGTGCTCTTGGGGCGACGTACTATCCGGCCTTTGACTGGGGGATACGCGTTTACACCGATAAGCTCATCTTT. This translates into CALGATYYPAFDWGIRVYTDKLIF.

With respect to this clone: With a much larger clone just one base away, this may be a read error. Other DNA sequences in the sample encode the same CDR3. This sequence joins TRDV2 and TRDJ2, with 13 bases identical to TRDD3. Trimming at V came to 1 base and at J to 5 bases, leaving 9 bases not matched to a gene. CDR1 is GEAIGNYY and CDR2 is EKD in the germline V gene. The CDR3 totals 18 residues. The CDR3, as DNA: TGTGCCTGTGACACAATTACTGGGGGATACGCCGCCACAGCACAACTCTTCTTT. Its translation: CACDTITGGYAATAQLFF.